Sequencing of this T cell receptor beta chain was carried out in a study of PD-L1 blockade in urothelial cancer. TCRdb keeps only in-frame clones here, not all; method: immunoSEQ multiplex PCR. Among 70,000 to 90,000 clones listed, about 81% were seen once. The germline V gene encodes CDR1 DFQATT and CDR2 SNEGSKA (reference sequence). The CDR3 consists of 10 residues. V lost 3 bases and J lost 5, with 4 bases in between. The origin of this receptor is a man aged 65 to 79 with urothelial cancer. This chain uses TRBV20-1 with TRBJ2-5; D not resolved. The source material was PBMCs, sampled around atezolizumab (anti-PD-L1) treatment. The CDR3 protein is CSARRETQYF. The CDR3 nucleotides read TGCAGTGCTAGGCGGGAGACCCAGTACTTC.